These 32 T cell receptor beta chains were all obtained from the same sample, sequenced in a study of vaccination effects on CD4 cells after COVID-19. Culture proceeded for under twelve days, and CD4+ T cells were then isolated. Assay used: immunoSEQ multiplex PCR; TCRdb lists only in-frame clones, some missing. The table has around 40,000 clones, about 70% seen once; the top ten hold 4.2%. No cognate antigen is known for these TCRs. Specimen: CD4+ T cells from PBMCs cultured without peptide, collected before COVID-19 vaccination. These TCRs come from a human donor who received a COVID-19 vaccine.

The genes are TRBV3-1 (or the pseudogene TRBV3-2) and TRBJ1-2; D might be TRBD1 (6 bases). In germline, CDR1 is LGHDT, CDR2 YNNKEL (reference sequence). This CDR3 comprises 17 residues. V was shortened by 3 bases and J by 4 bases, with 21 bases between the two germline ends. CDR3 amino acids: CASSHRDILFSAYGYTF. CDR3 sequence (DNA): TGTGCCAGCAGCCACCGGGACATATTATTTTCCGCCTATGGCTACACCTTC.

V and J are TRBV19 and TRBJ2-7, with D perhaps matching TRBD1 (5 bases). Trimming pared 5 bases from V and 2 bases from J, leaving 13 bases between. The CDR3 covers 14 residues. Germline lookup yields CDR1 LNHDA and CDR2 SQIVND (reference sequence). The CDR3 here is CASSLFQGPYEQYF. In DNA, the CDR3 is TGTGCCAGTAGTCTCTTTCAGGGTCCCTACGAGCAGTACTTC.

The gene calls are TRBV5-1 and TRBJ2-3; 11 bases map to TRBD1. The V and J ends lost 2 bases and 5 bases, in that order; junction bases with no gene match: 10. The CDR3 contains 17 residues. Germline CDR1 and CDR2: SGHRS and YFSETQ. This chain's CDR3 is CASSLVRGQGAGDTQYF. The CDR3 DNA is TGCGCCAGCAGCTTAGTTCGAGGACAGGGGGCAGGAGATACGCAGTATTTT.

A single count supports this clone. The V and J genes are TRBV6-5 and TRBJ2-7; D call uncertain. Germline values: CDR1 MNHEY, CDR2 SVGAGI. V was trimmed by 0 bases and J by 0 bases, leaving 6 bases between them. The CDR3 extends over 14 amino acids. Written as DNA, the CDR3 is TGTGCCAGCAGTTACTCGTCCAGCTCCTACGAGCAGTACTTC. Protein: CASSYSSSSYEQYF.

V usage is TRBV2 and J usage is TRBJ2-1, with D perhaps matching TRBD2 (6 bases). The germline gives CDR1 SNHLY, CDR2 FYNNEI. The CDR3 sequence is 12 residues long. With 4 bases removed from V and 7 bases from J, the gap between germline ends came to 8 bases. Written as DNA, the CDR3 is TGTGCCAGCAGTGCGACTAGGAATGAGCAGTTCTTC. It is translated as CASSATRNEQFF.

The chain joins TRBV2 to TRBJ2-7, with D possibly being TRBD2 (5 bases). The CDR3 loop spans 13 amino acids. Trimming took off 8 bases at V and 6 bases at J, with 17 bases between the two ends. In germline, CDR1 is SNHLY, CDR2 FYNNEI. The CDR3 DNA reads TGTGCCAGCCAAGAAGACTATTTGGGCGAGCAGTACTTC. This translates into CASQEDYLGEQYF. Combining the CDR3 with reference TRBV2 and TRBJ2-7 gives the whole variable domain EPEVTQTPSHQVTQMGQEVILRCVPISNHLYFYWYRQILGQKVEFLVSFYNNEISEKSEIFDDQFSVERPDGSNFTLKIRSTKLEDSAMYFCASQEDYLGEQYFGPGTRLTVT.

The V call is TRBV28, the J call TRBJ1-4, with TRBD1 identical over 8 bases. V lost 11 bases, J lost 3 bases, and 8 bases stayed unmatched. The CDR3 has 14 residues. The germline gives CDR1 MDHEN, CDR2 SYDVKM. CDR3 DNA: TGTGCCGCGTTACAGGGGGGAGCTAATGAAAAACTGTTTTTT. Residues: CAALQGGANEKLFF.

V usage is TRBV2 and J usage is TRBJ1-5, with a tentative D call TRBD1 (5 bases). The CDR3 length is 14 residues. The V end was cut by 3 bases, the J end by 1 base, with 7 bases between. Germline CDR1 reads SNHLY; CDR2 reads FYNNEI. DNA for the CDR3: TGTGCCAGCAGTGACAGGGTGAGCAATCAGCCCCAGCATTTT. Protein: CASSDRVSNQPQHF.

This clone was counted between two and nine times. The DNA for the CDR3 is TGTGCCAGCAGGGCTTCGGGCACTGAAGCTTTCTTT. Amino acid sequence: CASRASGTEAFF. This sequence joins TRBV12-3 or TRBV12-4 and TRBJ1-1; no reliable D call. V lost 6 bases and J lost 4, with 9 bases in between. The CDR3 spans 12 residues.

As to this clone: At the DNA level, this CDR3 is encoded by other sequences in the same sample as well. V usage is TRBV20-1 and J usage is TRBJ1-2; no clear D. This CDR3 contains 10 residues. The V end was cut by 5 bases, the J end by 3 bases, with 4 bases between. Germline CDR1 reads DFQATT; CDR2 reads SNEGSKA (reference sequence). CDR3 in amino acids: CSAHYYGYTF. The CDR3 coding sequence is TGCAGTGCTCATTACTATGGCTACACCTTC.

The rearrangement uses TRBV7-8 and TRBJ2-3; D gene unclear. The CDR3 spans 12 residues. V was trimmed by 2 bases and J by 6 bases, leaving 6 bases between them. Germline V gene lookup returns CDR1 SGHVS and CDR2 FQNEAQ. The CDR3 DNA follows: TGTGCCAGCAGCTTACAGAGGGATACGCAGTATTTT. Its translation: CASSLQRDTQYF.

J is TRBJ1-2 and V is TRBV28, with D perhaps matching TRBD1 (6 bases). The CDR3 runs to 14 residues. Germline CDR1 reads MDHEN; CDR2 reads SYDVKM. Trimming left V 3 bases short and J 3 bases short, with 11 bases between. CDR3 DNA: TGTGCCAGCAGTTTGGGAGGGGGGGACTATGGCTACACCTTC. Protein product: CASSLGGGDYGYTF.

V is TRBV3-1 (or the pseudogene TRBV3-2) and J is TRBJ2-7; no clear D gene. The germline V gene has CDR1 LGHDT and CDR2 YNNKEL (reference sequence). Trimming removed 3 bases at V and 6 bases at J, with 15 bases between. The CDR3 has 14 amino acids. The CDR3 region is CASSHNNPPFEQYF. CDR3 bases: TGTGCCAGCAGCCACAATAACCCCCCATTCGAGCAGTACTTC.

This chain joins TRBV18 and TRBJ2-7, with D possibly being TRBD1 (5 bases). V lost 0 bases and J 5 bases, leaving 14 bases between the germline ends. CDR1 and CDR2 from the germline V gene are KGHSH and LQKENI. This CDR3 contains 15 residues. CDR3 DNA sequence: TGTGCCAGCTCACCACCGGGAAGCCCAGGGAACGAGCAGTACTTC. Translating gives CASSPPGSPGNEQYF.

This clone was detected once. The V gene is TRBV29-1, the J gene TRBJ1-1; D unresolved. The CDR3 has 11 amino acids. V lost 6 bases, J lost 2 bases, and 7 bases lay in between. Germline CDR1 is SQVTM and CDR2 is ANQGSEA. The CDR3 DNA sequence: TGCAGCGTCGTCATCAACACTGAAGCTTTCTTT. Its translation is CSVVINTEAFF.

This clone ranks as medium-sized (0.01 to 0.1%). The J gene is TRBJ1-5, the V gene TRBV7-2, with D hard to call. With 1 base removed from V and 0 bases from J, the gap between germline ends came to 4 bases. Germline V gene lookup returns CDR1 SGHTA and CDR2 FQGNSA. The CDR3 loop spans 14 amino acids. CDR3 DNA sequence: TGTGCCAGCAGCTTAGAATATAGCAATCAGCCCCAGCATTTT. Translated, it gives CASSLEYSNQPQHF.

The V call is TRBV19, the J call TRBJ1-2, with TRBD1 matching 12 bases. V shed 6 bases, J shed 5 bases, and the junction held 4 bases outside the gene matches. Per germline, CDR1 LNHDA and CDR2 SQIVND (reference sequence). This CDR3 has 14 residues. In DNA, the CDR3 is TGTGCCAGTAGGCCGGGACAGGGGGCATATGGCTACACCTTC. Translating it yields CASRPGQGAYGYTF.

This clone has just a few counts. The rearrangement links TRBV2 to TRBJ2-7, with TRBD1 matching over 11 bases. CDR1 is SNHLY, CDR2 FYNNEI, per germline. CDR3 length: 17 amino acids. The J segment lost 3 bases and the V segment lost 6 bases, leaving 13 bases of the junction unmatched. The CDR3 bases are TGTGCCAGCAGCCTTCCCCGTGCCGGGACAGGGGGCTACGAGCAGTACTTC. Translation gives CASSLPRAGTGGYEQYF.

This sequence joins TRBV18 and TRBJ1-2; no reliable D call. This CDR3 is built from 13 residues. Germline V gene data show CDR1 as KGHSH and CDR2 as LQKENI. V dropped 2 bases and J dropped 8 bases, with 12 bases sitting between them. The CDR3 loop is CASSPSSGEGYTF. CDR3 coding DNA: TGTGCCAGCTCACCATCGTCCGGGGAAGGCTACACCTTC. Complete variable domain (other parts from reference TRBV18 and TRBJ1-2): NAGVMQNPRHLVRRRGQEARLRCSPMKGHSHVYWYRQLPEEGLKFMVYLQKENIIDESGMPKERFSAEFPKEGPSILRIQQVVRGDSAAYFCASSPSSGEGYTFGSGTRLTVV.

The chain joins TRBV23-1 to TRBJ2-7, with 10 bases identical to TRBD1. Being an ORF, TRBV23-1 has a function that is uncertain. The CDR3 totals 17 residues. The V and J ends lost 0 bases and 4 bases, in that order; junction bases with no gene match: 9. The CDR3 sequence: CASSQSGPGTGAYEQYF. The DNA for the CDR3 is TGCGCCAGCAGTCAATCCGGCCCTGGGACAGGGGCATACGAGCAGTACTTC.

V is TRBV19 and J is TRBJ2-5, with 11 bases lining up with TRBD2. This CDR3 region has 16 residues. V was pared by 10 bases and J by 0 bases, with 10 bases of the junction left unmatched. CDR1 is LNHDA, CDR2 SQIVND, per germline (reference sequence). CDR3 residues: CATQRIAGGYQETQYF. CDR3 nucleotides: TGTGCCACTCAAAGGATAGCGGGGGGGTACCAAGAGACCCAGTACTTC.

The chain is built from TRBV5-1 and TRBJ2-5; D is perhaps TRBD1 (5 bases). CDR1 is SGHRS, CDR2 YFSETQ, per germline. The CDR3 loop spans 13 amino acids. Trimming cost V 3 bases and J 4 bases, with 10 bases left between them. In DNA, the CDR3 is TGCGCCAGCAGCTCCAACAGGAGAGAGACCCAGTACTTC. Translating gives CASSSNRRETQYF.

J is TRBJ2-2 and V is TRBV6-5; TRBD2 agrees at 7 bases. Germline lookup yields CDR1 MNHEY and CDR2 SVGAGI. The junction had 9 bases not matched to a gene; V was cut back by 6 bases and J by 8 bases. There are 14 residues in the CDR3. The CDR3 spells CASRRGGLGGELFF. Here the CDR3 DNA reads TGTGCCAGCAGGCGAGGTGGACTAGGGGGGGAGCTGTTTTTT.

The V and J genes are TRBV3-1 (or the pseudogene TRBV3-2) and TRBJ2-5; possible D gene TRBD1, 5 bases. The V gene's germline CDR1 is LGHDT and CDR2 YNNKEL (reference sequence). Between the trimmed V and J ends, which lost 1 base and 3 bases, there was a span of 9 bases. CDR3 size: 14 residues. CDR3 DNA sequence: TGTGCCAGCAGCCAAGCGGCAGGGAAAGAGACCCAGTACTTC. Translating gives CASSQAAGKETQYF.

V is TRBV5-1 and J is TRBJ1-2, with a possible D match to TRBD1 (6 bases). Trimming removed 5 bases from V and 0 bases from J, with 20 bases in between. Per germline, CDR1 SGHRS and CDR2 YFSETQ. CDR3 length equals 17 residues. The CDR3 DNA is TGCGCCAGCAGACCTCGGACCCCGGGACAAGCTAACTATGGCTACACCTTC. Residues: CASRPRTPGQANYGYTF.

The V call is TRBV7-7, the J call TRBJ2-1, with D unclear. This CDR3 contains 13 residues. V dropped 0 bases and J dropped 7 bases, with 7 bases sitting between them. CDR1 and CDR2 from the germline V gene are SSHAT and FNYEAQ (reference sequence). Here the CDR3 DNA reads TGTGCCAGCAGCTTAGCGTCCGGGAATGAGCAGTTCTTC. Protein sequence: CASSLASGNEQFF.

The chain links TRBV9 to TRBJ2-7; D is unresolved. Germline V lookup: CDR1 SGDLS, CDR2 YYNGEE. There are 15 residues in the CDR3. The germline V and J ends were trimmed by 0 bases and 0 bases, with 10 bases remaining between them. The CDR3 coding sequence is TGTGCCAGCAGCGTAGGGACGACGGCCTCCTACGAGCAGTACTTC. Translated, it gives CASSVGTTASYEQYF.

This clone was counted only a few times. V usage is TRBV6-5 and J usage is TRBJ2-7; 12 positions agree with TRBD2. CDR1 and CDR2 (germline): MNHEY, SVGAGI. J lost 5 bases, V lost 6 bases, and 5 bases had no gene match. The CDR3 totals 14 residues. In DNA form, the CDR3 reads TGTGCCAGCAGGGCTAGCGGGAGGGGCGACGAGCAGTACTTC. Amino acid sequence: CASRASGRGDEQYF.

This chain uses TRBV6-5 with TRBJ2-5; D is perhaps TRBD1 (6 bases). CDR1 is MNHEY, CDR2 SVGAGI, per germline. The CDR3 has 14 amino acids. The ends were cut back, 7 bases at V and 1 base at J, with 13 bases in the middle. CDR3 nucleotides: TGTGCCAGCACCAGAACAGGGTTCCAAGAGACCCAGTACTTC. Protein: CASTRTGFQETQYF.

The chain joins TRBV10-3 to TRBJ2-5, with D tentatively TRBD1 (5 bases). Germline V lookup: CDR1 ENHRY, CDR2 SYGVKD. The CDR3 is 15 amino acids. V was trimmed by 1 base and J by 0 bases, leaving 9 bases between them. CDR3 in DNA: TGTGCCATCAGTGAGTTAGACAGAAACCAAGAGACCCAGTACTTC. This gives the protein CAISELDRNQETQYF.

This sequence joins TRBV7-9 and TRBJ2-5, with D unclear. The CDR3 contains 13 residues. Trimming removed 2 bases from V and 5 bases from J, with 9 bases in between. Germline V gene sequence: CDR1 SEHNR, CDR2 FQNEAQ (reference sequence). The CDR3 nucleotides are TGTGCCAGCAGCTTACTTGCCCGTGAGACCCAGTACTTC. The encoded protein is CASSLLARETQYF.

This clone was picked up one time. This chain links TRBV6-2 or TRBV6-3 with TRBJ1-1; D ambiguous. The CDR3 loop spans 14 amino acids. The V and J ends lost 4 bases and 4 bases respectively, with 13 bases between them. Germline CDR1 reads MNHEY; CDR2 reads SVGEGT. CDR3 residues: CASSSGTLGTEAFF. CDR3 DNA: TGTGCCAGCAGTTCGGGAACCTTAGGCACTGAAGCTTTCTTT.